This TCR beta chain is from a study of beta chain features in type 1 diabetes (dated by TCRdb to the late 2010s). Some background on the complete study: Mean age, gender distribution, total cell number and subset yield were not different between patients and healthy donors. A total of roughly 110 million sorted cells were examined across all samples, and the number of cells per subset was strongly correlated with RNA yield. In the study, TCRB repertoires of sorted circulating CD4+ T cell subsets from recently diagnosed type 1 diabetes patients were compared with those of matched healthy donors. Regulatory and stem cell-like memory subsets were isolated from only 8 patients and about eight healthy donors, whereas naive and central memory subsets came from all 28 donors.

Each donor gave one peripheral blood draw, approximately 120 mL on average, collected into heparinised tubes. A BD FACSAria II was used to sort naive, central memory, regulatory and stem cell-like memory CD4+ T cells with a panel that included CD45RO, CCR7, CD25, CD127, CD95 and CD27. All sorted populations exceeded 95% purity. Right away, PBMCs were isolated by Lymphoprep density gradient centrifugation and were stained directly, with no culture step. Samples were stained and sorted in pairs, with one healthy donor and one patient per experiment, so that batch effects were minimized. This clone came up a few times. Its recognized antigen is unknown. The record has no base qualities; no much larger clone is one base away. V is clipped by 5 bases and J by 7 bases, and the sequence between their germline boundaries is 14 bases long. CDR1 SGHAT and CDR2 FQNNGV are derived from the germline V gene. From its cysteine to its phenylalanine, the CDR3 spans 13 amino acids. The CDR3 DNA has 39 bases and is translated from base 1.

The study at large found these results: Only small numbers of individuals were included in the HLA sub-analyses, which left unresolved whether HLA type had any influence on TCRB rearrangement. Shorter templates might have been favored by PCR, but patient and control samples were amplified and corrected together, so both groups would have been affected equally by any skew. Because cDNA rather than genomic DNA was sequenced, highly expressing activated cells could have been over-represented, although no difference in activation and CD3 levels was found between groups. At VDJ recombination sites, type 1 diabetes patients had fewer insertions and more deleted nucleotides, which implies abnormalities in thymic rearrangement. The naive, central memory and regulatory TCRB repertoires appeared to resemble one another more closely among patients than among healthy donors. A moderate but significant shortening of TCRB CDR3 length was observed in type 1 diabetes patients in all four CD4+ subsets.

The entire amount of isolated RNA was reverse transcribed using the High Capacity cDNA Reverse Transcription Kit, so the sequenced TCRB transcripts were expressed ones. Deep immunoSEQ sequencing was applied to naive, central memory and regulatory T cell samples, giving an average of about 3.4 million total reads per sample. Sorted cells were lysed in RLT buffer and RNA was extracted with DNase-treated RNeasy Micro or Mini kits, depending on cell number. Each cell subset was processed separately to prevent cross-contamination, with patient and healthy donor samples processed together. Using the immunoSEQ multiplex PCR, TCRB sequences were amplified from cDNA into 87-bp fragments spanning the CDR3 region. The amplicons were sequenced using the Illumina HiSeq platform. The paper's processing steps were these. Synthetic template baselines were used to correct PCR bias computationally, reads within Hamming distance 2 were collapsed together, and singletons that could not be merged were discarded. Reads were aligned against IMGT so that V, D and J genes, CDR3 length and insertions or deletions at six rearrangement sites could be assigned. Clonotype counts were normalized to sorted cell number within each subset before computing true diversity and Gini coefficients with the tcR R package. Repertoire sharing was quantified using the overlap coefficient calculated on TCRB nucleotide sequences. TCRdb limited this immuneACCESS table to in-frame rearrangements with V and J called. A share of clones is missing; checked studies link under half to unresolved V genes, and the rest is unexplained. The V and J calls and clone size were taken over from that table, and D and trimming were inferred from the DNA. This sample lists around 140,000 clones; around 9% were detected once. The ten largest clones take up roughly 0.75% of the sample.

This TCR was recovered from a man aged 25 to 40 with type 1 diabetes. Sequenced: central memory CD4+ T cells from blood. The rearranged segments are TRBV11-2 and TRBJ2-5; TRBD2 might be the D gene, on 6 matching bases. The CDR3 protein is CASSPDSGGTQYF. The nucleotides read TGTGCCAGCAGCCCCGACTCCGGGGGGACCCAGTACTTC.